The T cell receptor (beta chain) under discussion was sequenced for a study of shared clonotypes between healthy human individuals. The authors ran the assay at deep level. Each cell subset's genomic DNA was divided evenly among several immunoSEQ plates. The repertoire was sequenced with immunoSEQ multiplex PCR; TCRdb's copy has only in-frame clones and lacks some. The sample records approximately 980,000 clones, about 80% being singletons. Points on this clone: Antigen unknown.

Trimming removed 3 bases at V and 3 bases at J, with 9 bases between. The CDR3 covers 15 residues. Germline lookup yields CDR1 LNHDA and CDR2 SQIVND (reference sequence). Study findings and constraints: Unshared clonotypes carried lower generation probabilities than those common to all four donors.

The rearrangement links TRBV19 to TRBJ1-6; D unresolved. Sequenced: memory CD4+ T cells sorted from blood. Subset: CD45RA-negative fraction. This sequence was found in a man younger than 35 in good health. In DNA, the CDR3 is TGTGCCAGTAGTATTCGTAATTTCTATAATTCACCCCTCCACTTT. This sequence encodes CASSIRNFYNSPLHF.